The table lists the clone carrying this TCR beta chain with a count of one. Profiling relied on immunoSEQ multiplex PCR, and the TCRdb table lists in-frame clones only, not all of them. The sample includes about 59,000 clones, about nine tenths of them seen just once. This sample stems from a study of CD4 T cells in relation to SARS-CoV-2 and coronaviruses. Before the COVID-19 pandemic, during about 2010-2018, CD4+ T cells were taken from unexposed donors. After removal of 1 base from V and 4 bases from J, the junction contained 12 bases not matched to a gene. The CDR3 has 18 residues. The germline V gene has CDR1 SGHDN and CDR2 FVKESK.

The gene calls are TRBV14 and TRBJ2-1, with 8 positions matching TRBD2. What was sequenced was memory CD4+ T cells from PBMCs. The source of this sequence is a human donor in good health. CDR3: CASSQVGGGNNFYNEQFF. The CDR3 DNA reads TGTGCCAGCAGCCAAGTAGGCGGGGGGAACAACTTTTACAATGAGCAGTTCTTC.